What follows are 12 T cell receptor beta chains derived from one specimen sequenced in a study of T cell responses to AZD1222 COVID-19 vaccine. The protocol was immunoSEQ multiplex PCR, while the TCRdb copy is restricted to in-frame clones and leaves out a portion. Of under 110,000 clones listed, about nine tenths are singletons. Sequenced here: peripheral blood, sampled on day 0 of AZD1222 vaccination. The origin of the receptors is an adult in good health.

The chain combines TRBV6-2 or TRBV6-3 with TRBJ2-1, with 9 bases fitting TRBD2. The CDR3 extends over 16 amino acids. The germline V gene has CDR1 MNHEY and CDR2 SVGEGT. V shed 4 bases, J shed 3 bases, and the junction held 7 bases outside the gene matches. The CDR3 DNA follows: TGTGCCAGCAGTTTCATAGCGGGGGACCTCTACAATGAGCAGTTCTTC. This translates into CASSFIAGDLYNEQFF.

The chain has TRBV5-1 and TRBJ1-1; no definite D call. Trimming shortened V by 4 bases and J by 6 bases, and 10 bases separated the two germline ends. The CDR3 runs 12 residues. CDR1 is SGHRS and CDR2 is YFSETQ in the germline V gene. The CDR3 sequence: CASSVPGSEAFF. The CDR3 DNA sequence: TGCGCCAGCAGCGTACCCGGCTCTGAAGCTTTCTTT.

The chain joins TRBV18 to TRBJ1-2; tentative D call: TRBD1 (5 bases). Germline assignment: CDR1 KGHSH and CDR2 LQKENI. The CDR3 is 17 residues long. Between the trimmed V and J ends, which lost 3 bases and 10 bases, there was a span of 27 bases. For the CDR3, the DNA is TGTGCCAGCTCACCCGAGGGACCGGGTGACACGGCAAAGGACTACACCTTC. Protein: CASSPEGPGDTAKDYTF.

This rearrangement joins TRBV15 to TRBJ2-5; no firm D call. Germline values: CDR1 LNHNV, CDR2 YYDKDF (reference sequence). This CDR3 contains 13 residues. The V and J ends lost 0 bases and 3 bases respectively, with 5 bases between them. CDR3 sequence reads: CATSRELEETQYF. DNA of the CDR3: TGTGCCACCAGCAGAGAGTTGGAAGAGACCCAGTACTTC.

The rearrangement joins TRBV4-1 to TRBJ1-5, with 8 bases lining up with TRBD1. The CDR3 is 16 amino acids. With V trimmed by 0 bases and J by 4 bases, 5 bases remained unmatched. Germline CDR1 reads MGHRA; CDR2 reads YSYEKL. Written as DNA, the CDR3 is TGCGCCAGCAGCCAAGAGGACAGGGCGGGAAATCAGCCCCAGCATTTT. It yields the protein CASSQEDRAGNQPQHF.

The chain is built from TRBV9 and TRBJ1-2; D is possibly TRBD1 (6 bases). Germline CDR1 reads SGDLS; CDR2 reads YYNGEE. V dropped 0 bases and J dropped 0 bases, with 12 bases sitting between them. The CDR3 totals 16 residues. The CDR3 protein is CASSVGAQGPNYGYTF. The DNA of the CDR3 is TGTGCCAGCAGCGTAGGGGCACAGGGCCCTAACTATGGCTACACCTTC. Supplemented by reference TRBV9 and TRBJ1-2, the full variable domain reads DSGVTQTPKHLITATGQRVTLRCSPRSGDLSVYWYQQSLDQGLQFLIQYYNGEERAKGNILERFSAQQFPDLHSELNLSSLELGDSALYFCASSVGAQGPNYGYTFGSGTRLTVV.

This sequence joins TRBV2 and TRBJ1-5, with unresolved D. This CDR3 contains 17 residues. Germline V gene sequence: CDR1 SNHLY, CDR2 FYNNEI. V was clipped by 7 bases and J by 5 bases, with 24 bases between them. The CDR3 DNA reads as TGTGCCAGCAAACCCCAGCCCCTTGGCCAGCGTTATCAGCCCCAGCATTTT. Encoded protein: CASKPQPLGQRYQPQHF.

V and J are TRBV5-1 and TRBJ2-5, with 9 bases lining up with TRBD1. Losses at the gene ends were 3 bases for V and 3 bases for J; bases not matched to a gene: 6. This CDR3 has 15 residues. The V gene's germline CDR1 is SGHRS and CDR2 YFSETQ. The CDR3 protein is CASSYGQGRKETQYF. The CDR3 DNA follows: TGCGCCAGCAGCTACGGACAGGGGCGTAAAGAGACCCAGTACTTC. Complete variable domain (other parts from reference TRBV5-1 and TRBJ2-5): KAGVTQTPRYLIKTRGQQVTLSCSPISGHRSVSWYQQTPGQGLQFLFEYFSETQRNKGNFPGRFSGRQFSNSRSEMNVSTLELGDSALYLCASSYGQGRKETQYFGPGTRLLVL.

The chain couples TRBV18 to TRBJ1-1; TRBD1 matches at 9 bases. The V segment lost 4 bases and the J segment 2 bases; nucleotides outside the gene matches: 2. Germline V gene lookup returns CDR1 KGHSH and CDR2 LQKENI. This CDR3 contains 14 residues. The CDR3 nucleotides read TGTGCCAGCTCACGGGACAGGGAAAACACTGAAGCTTTCTTT. Amino acid sequence: CASSRDRENTEAFF.

This chain uses TRBV6-5 with TRBJ1-6; D unclear. Trimming took 3 bases from V and 6 from J, leaving 9 bases between them. The CDR3 has 14 residues. Germline V CDR1 and CDR2: MNHEY, SVGAGI. The CDR3 DNA reads TGTGCCAGCAGTTATCGACACCTTAATTCACCCCTCCACTTT. Its translation is CASSYRHLNSPLHF.

The chain uses TRBV7-8 and TRBJ1-1; the D gene is possibly TRBD1 (5 bases). Trimming removed 5 bases from V and 5 bases from J, with 24 bases in between. The germline gives CDR1 SGHVS, CDR2 FQNEAQ. The CDR3 extends over 17 amino acids. For the CDR3, the DNA is TGTGCCAGCAGCCCGGGGGACCGCGGGGGGGAGAGGACTGAAGCTTTCTTT. Translating gives CASSPGDRGGERTEAFF.

The J gene is TRBJ2-1, the V gene TRBV7-9; no reliable D call. The ends were cut back, 0 bases at V and 4 bases at J, with 10 bases in the middle. Per germline, CDR1 SEHNR and CDR2 FQNEAQ (reference sequence). The CDR3 is made up of 15 amino acids. This CDR3 reads CASSLAVLGYNEQFF. CDR3 sequence (DNA): TGTGCCAGCAGCTTAGCGGTTTTAGGGTACAATGAGCAGTTCTTC.